Shown below are 26 T cell receptor beta chains from a single sample sequenced in a study of spatial heterogeneity in lung cancer. Described time point: sample taken at primary tumor resection. TCRdb re-called the 5' RACE reads through MiXCR, storing one row per CDR3 protein. The sample lists tens of thousands of distinct CDR3 sequences; around 3.3% were seen once. The sequencing used normal lung tissue next to the tumor, collected at surgery. All receptors come from a male donor with early-stage non-small cell lung cancer.

This clonotype was found many times. The chain employs TRBV7-2 and TRBJ1-4; no firm D call. The germline V gene encodes CDR1 SGHTA and CDR2 FQGNSA. Trimming pared 6 bases from V and 0 bases from J, leaving 8 bases between. The CDR3 runs to 14 residues. The CDR3 spells CASSFYATNEKLFF. The CDR3 DNA reads as TGTGCCAGCAGTTTCTATGCAACTAATGAAAAACTGTTTTTT.

This clonotype was counted between two and nine times. This chain links TRBV6-2 or TRBV6-3 with TRBJ2-1; no reliable D call. There are 11 residues in the CDR3. CDR1 MNHEY and CDR2 SVGEGT come from the germline V gene. Trimming left V 2 bases short and J 7 bases short, with 3 bases between. DNA for the CDR3: TGTGCCAGCAGTTACGGGAATGAGCAGTTCTTC. Residues: CASSYGNEQFF.

The chain has TRBV15 and TRBJ2-5; D gene ambiguous. Germline-derived CDR1 and CDR2 are LNHNV and YYDKDF (reference sequence). This CDR3 is 12 amino acids long. Trimming took 2 bases from V and 5 from J, leaving 6 bases between them. The CDR3 loop is CATSRRRETQYF. For the CDR3, the DNA is TGTGCCACCAGCAGAAGAAGGGAGACCCAGTACTTC.

This clonotype has ten or more counts. The chain combines TRBV2 with TRBJ1-5; possible D gene TRBD1, 6 bases. Germline-derived CDR1 and CDR2 are SNHLY and FYNNEI. V was trimmed by 4 bases and J by 7 bases, leaving 17 bases between them. This CDR3 is 15 amino acids long. This CDR3 reads CASSVEQGIGQPQHF. The CDR3 DNA reads TGTGCCAGCAGTGTGGAGCAGGGGATAGGGCAGCCCCAGCATTTT.

This clonotype was counted ten times or more. J is TRBJ2-7 and V is TRBV6-5, with TRBD2 identical over 10 bases. Germline CDR1 MNHEY, CDR2 SVGAGI. The CDR3 spans 15 residues. V shed 6 bases, J shed 2 bases, and the junction held 7 bases outside the gene matches. DNA of the CDR3: TGTGCCAGCAGGTCTATAGCGGGGGGCGCCTACGAGCAGTACTTC. Residues: CASRSIAGGAYEQYF.

The sample holds many counts of this clonotype. The J gene is TRBJ2-2, the V gene TRBV15; D is unresolved. The CDR3 extends over 15 amino acids. V lost 2 bases to trimming and J lost 0 bases, with 7 bases between them. The germline gives CDR1 LNHNV, CDR2 YYDKDF (reference sequence). The CDR3 spells CATSRSTANTGELFF. The CDR3 DNA sequence: TGTGCCACCAGCAGAAGTACGGCGAACACCGGGGAGCTGTTTTTT.

The chain uses TRBV4-2 and TRBJ2-7; D may match TRBD1 or TRBD2 (5 bases each). V lost 0 bases to trimming and J lost 2 bases, with 8 bases between them. This CDR3 is built from 14 residues. Germline CDR1 and CDR2: LGHNA and YNFKEQ. The CDR3 DNA follows: TGTGCCAGCAGCCAAGACCTGGGGGCCTACGAGCAGTACTTC. Its protein product is CASSQDLGAYEQYF.

This clonotype showed up many times. V is TRBV7-6 and J is TRBJ1-5, with D unresolved. The CDR3 covers 15 residues. Per the germline V gene, CDR1 is SGHVS and CDR2 is FNYEAQ. V gave up 0 bases and J gave up 9 bases, with 15 bases separating them. CDR3 in DNA: TGTGCCAGCAGCTTAGCAGGGTCGGCCGGATCGCCCCAGCATTTT. Encoded protein: CASSLAGSAGSPQHF.

This clonotype was counted ten times or more. The genes are TRBV6-4 and TRBJ2-7, with unresolved D. The CDR3 runs 14 residues. Germline values: CDR1 MRHNA, CDR2 SNTAGT. V dropped 7 bases and J dropped 2 bases, with 15 bases sitting between them. CDR3 DNA sequence: TGTGCCAGCAATACCAACTGGCCGACCTACGAGCAGTACTTC. This sequence encodes CASNTNWPTYEQYF.

This clonotype was detected ten times or more. CDR3 region: CASSQDPSSYEQYF. CDR3 DNA sequence: TGTGCCAGCAGCCAAGATCCCTCATCCTACGAGCAGTACTTC. J is TRBJ2-7 and V is TRBV3-1; D not resolved. The CDR3 extends over 14 amino acids. Looked up from germline, CDR1 is LGHDT and CDR2 is YNNKEL (reference sequence). The V end was cut by 0 bases, the J end by 1 base, with 7 bases between.

The chain combines TRBV5-1 with TRBJ2-7; the match to TRBD1 covers 10 bases. Germline CDR1 reads SGHRS; CDR2 reads YFSETQ. Trimming at V came to 3 bases and at J to 5 bases, leaving 5 bases not matched to a gene. This CDR3 spans 14 amino acids. The CDR3 here is CASSSGQGGHEQYF. In DNA, the CDR3 is TGCGCCAGCAGCTCCGGACAGGGGGGGCACGAGCAGTACTTC. Full variable domain (missing parts from reference TRBV5-1 and TRBJ2-7): KAGVTQTPRYLIKTRGQQVTLSCSPISGHRSVSWYQQTPGQGLQFLFEYFSETQRNKGNFPGRFSGRQFSNSRSEMNVSTLELGDSALYLCASSSGQGGHEQYFGPGTRLTVT.

At least ten counts were recorded for this clonotype. CDR3 protein: CASSVQTGPGELFF. In nucleotides, the CDR3 is TGTGCCAGCAGCGTACAGACAGGGCCCGGGGAGCTGTTTTTT. The chain links TRBV9 to TRBJ2-2; 7 bases fit TRBD1. CDR1 is SGDLS and CDR2 is YYNGEE in the germline V gene. The ends lost 1 base at V and 6 bases at J; junction bases unmatched: 3. There are 14 residues in the CDR3.

This clonotype was detected many times. The V and J genes are TRBV7-9 and TRBJ1-1; possibly TRBD1 for D (6 bases). This CDR3 has 12 residues. Germline CDR1 and CDR2: SEHNR and FQNEAQ (reference sequence). Trimming took off 1 base at V and 9 bases at J, with 9 bases between the two ends. The chain's CDR3 is CASSLGTEKAFF. The CDR3 coding sequence is TGTGCCAGCAGCTTAGGGACAGAGAAAGCTTTCTTT.

This clonotype was picked up many times. This sequence joins TRBV20-1 and TRBJ2-5; TRBD2 aligns across 8 bases. J gave up 4 bases and V 3 bases, and 7 bases lay outside the gene matches. This CDR3 is 14 amino acids long. Germline CDR1 is DFQATT and CDR2 is SNEGSKA (reference sequence). CDR3 amino acids: CSASLASGGETQYF. The CDR3 DNA reads TGCAGTGCTAGCCTAGCCAGCGGGGGAGAGACCCAGTACTTC.

This clonotype was seen only a few times. This sequence joins TRBV7-3 and TRBJ2-3, with D maybe TRBD2 (6 bases). Germline-derived CDR1 and CDR2 are SGHTA and FQGTGA. V was pared by 5 bases and J by 6 bases, with 15 bases between. The CDR3 has 14 residues. This CDR3 is CASSLGLFSDTQYF. The CDR3 DNA reads TGTGCCAGCAGCCTGGGACTTTTTTCGGATACGCAGTATTTT.

This clonotype was detected many times. V usage is TRBV19 and J usage is TRBJ2-5, with 10 nucleotides matching TRBD2. Germline CDR1 and CDR2: LNHDA and SQIVND (reference sequence). This CDR3 contains 15 residues. V lost 3 bases, J lost 1 base, and 2 bases stayed unmatched. CDR3 DNA: TGTGCCAGTAGTATCCTAGCGGGAGTCCAAGAGACCCAGTACTTC. Its protein product is CASSILAGVQETQYF.

The table lists this clonotype with many counts. V is TRBV7-2 and J is TRBJ2-1; the match to TRBD1 covers 10 bases. Trimming took 5 bases from V and 2 from J; bases not matched to a gene: 3. Per germline, CDR1 SGHTA and CDR2 FQGNSA. CDR3 length equals 15 residues. The CDR3 nucleotides read TGTGCCAGCAGCCCGGACAGGGGGACCTACAATGAGCAGTTCTTC. This codes for CASSPDRGTYNEQFF.

This clonotype was detected many times. V is TRBV27 and J is TRBJ2-7; D is possibly TRBD1 (6 bases). V lost 8 bases and J lost 4, with 12 bases in between. The germline V gene has CDR1 MNHEY and CDR2 SMNVEV (reference sequence). CDR3 length: 12 residues. The CDR3 is CASSKRGYEQYF. In nucleotides, the CDR3 is TGTGCCAGCTCTAAAAGGGGGTACGAGCAGTACTTC.

In this sample, this clonotype turned up many times. The V call is TRBV6-6, the J call TRBJ1-1; no clear D. CDR3 size: 12 residues. Deletions cut 3 bases from V and 5 bases from J, with 7 bases between. CDR1 is MNHNY and CDR2 is SVGAGI in the germline V gene (reference sequence). DNA for the CDR3: TGTGCCAGCAGTTATCTTCGGACTGAAGCTTTCTTT. It translates to CASSYLRTEAFF.

This clonotype showed up many times. The rearrangement joins TRBV7-3 to TRBJ2-5, with D uncertain. The CDR3 totals 14 residues. V gave up 0 bases and J gave up 4 bases, with 9 bases separating them. The germline V gene has CDR1 SGHTA and CDR2 FQGTGA. The CDR3 spells CASSLTGKGETQYF. The CDR3 nucleotides are TGTGCCAGCAGCTTAACCGGTAAAGGAGAGACCCAGTACTTC.

This clonotype was seen a handful of times. The chain joins TRBV7-8 to TRBJ1-1, with TRBD1 matching 9 bases. Germline assignment: CDR1 SGHVS and CDR2 FQNEAQ. This CDR3 is built from 14 residues. Germline trimming cut 6 bases from V and 6 bases from J; bases unmatched to any gene: 8. The CDR3 reads CASSSGTGRPEAFF. As DNA, the CDR3 is TGTGCCAGCAGTTCCGGGACAGGGAGGCCTGAAGCTTTCTTT. The variable domain in full, completed from reference TRBV7-8 and TRBJ1-1, reads GAGVSQSPRYKVAKRGQDVALRCDPISGHVSLFWYQQALGQGPEFLTYFQNEAQLDKSGLPSDRFFAERPEGSVSTLKIQRTQQEDSAVYLCASSSGTGRPEAFFGQGTRLTVV.

This clonotype was detected ten times or more. The J gene is TRBJ1-4, the V gene TRBV6-1; weak D call: TRBD1 (5 bases). The CDR3 is 15 residues long. Germline V gene data show CDR1 as MNHNS and CDR2 as SASEGT. Trimming stripped 1 base from V and 8 bases from J, with 14 bases between. CDR3 sequence reads: CASSEGPGVSEKLFF. The CDR3 bases are TGTGCCAGCAGTGAAGGCCCGGGGGTCTCGGAAAAACTGTTTTTT.

This clonotype was picked up many times. J is TRBJ2-3 and V is TRBV6-2 or TRBV6-3; D ambiguous. The CDR3 extends over 12 amino acids. With 10 bases removed from V and 4 bases from J, the gap between germline ends came to 12 bases. Germline CDR1 MNHEY, CDR2 SVGEGT. CDR3: CATASGSDTQYF. The CDR3 nucleotides read TGTGCCACCGCCTCCGGGTCAGATACGCAGTATTTT.

This clonotype was found many times. The chain has TRBV7-2 and TRBJ1-6; D uncertain. Trimming pared 5 bases from V and 7 bases from J, leaving 15 bases between. The CDR3 spans 15 residues. The V gene's germline CDR1 is SGHTA and CDR2 FQGNSA. CDR3 nucleotide sequence: TGTGCCAGCAGCCAAAATGCCGGACCGAATTCACCCCTCCACTTT. Protein sequence: CASSQNAGPNSPLHF.

The chain recombines TRBV21-1 with TRBJ1-2; the table gives TRBD1 as D, unverified against the DNA. TRBV21-1 is flagged as a pseudogene. The CDR3 runs to 12 residues. The CDR3 DNA reads as TGTGCCAGCAGCATACCGACGGACAGGGATGACTTC. This translates into CASSIPTDRDDF.

In this sample, this clonotype turned up a few times. The chain couples TRBV7-3 to TRBJ2-5, with no clear D. Germline assignment: CDR1 SGHTA and CDR2 FQGTGA. The CDR3 totals 16 residues. V lost 0 bases, J lost 2 bases, and 13 bases lay in between. The CDR3 sequence is CASSLTPGEAQETQYF. The CDR3 DNA follows: TGTGCCAGCAGCTTAACCCCTGGGGAAGCGCAAGAGACCCAGTACTTC.